This T cell receptor beta chain was sequenced in a study of T cells after yellow fever vaccination. Study-wide results and limits: Across the CD4 and CD8 compartments, a small share of clonotypes was present in both. Booster samples showed a return of most primary-vaccination clones (roughly 96% CD4, 80% to 90% CD8).

Worth noting for this clonotype: Antigen unknown.

Germline loops: CDR1 SGDLS, CDR2 YYNGEE. The CDR3 contains 16 residues. The V and J ends lost 2 bases and 5 bases, in that order; junction bases with no gene match: 8. The TCR cDNA carried a universal primer site and UMIs from 5'RACE template switching. One entry per CDR3 protein results from TCRdb running MiXCR on the 5' RACE reads. The sample contains around 320,000 distinct CDR3 sequences, roughly a tenth of which appear only once. The sample here was CD4+ T cells sorted from PBMCs, taken 45 days after the yellow fever booster vaccination. The chain couples TRBV9 to TRBJ2-1, with 9 bases matching TRBD2. This TCR was sampled from a man between 18 and 29 years old who received the YFV17D yellow fever vaccine. CDR3 sequence (DNA): TGTGCCAGCAGCGTGATGGGGCTAGCGGGGAACAATGAGCAGTTCTTC. Protein: CASSVMGLAGNNEQFF.